The TCR beta chain under discussion was sequenced for a study of regulatory T cells in long-lasting Graves disease. Study-wide results and caveats: A greater number of public clonotypes (more than 2,500) was shared by persistent patients than by new patients (approximately 880).

Trimming took 4 bases from V and 10 from J; bases not matched to a gene: 3. CDR3 length: 11 amino acids. Germline CDR1 and CDR2: MDHEN and SYDVKM. iRepertoire HTBI primers and Arm-PCR of CDR3 regions built TCR beta libraries. TCRdb analysed the multiplex PCR reads with MiXCR anew, one entry per CDR3 protein. The table includes 700,000 or so distinct CDR3 sequences, around 30% detected once. In this sample, this clonotype turned up a few times. Its antigen is unknown. Time point in this sample: persistent/refractory GD, antithyroid drugs over 5 years with positive TRAb. With RNA extracted from PBMCs as input, the TCR library was made.

The V and J genes are TRBV28 and TRBJ1-2; 7 bases line up with TRBD1. This receptor was obtained from a female donor with Graves disease. The source was peripheral blood mononuclear cells (PBMCs), collected when the disease was refractory, from a patient treated with antithyroid drugs. CDR3 DNA sequence: TGTGCCAGCAGTTCGGAGGGGGCCTACACCTTC. It codes for CASSSEGAYTF.